This passage covers 9 T cell receptor beta chains from one sample sequenced in a study of shared clonotypes between healthy human individuals. Clones were sequenced by immunoSEQ multiplex PCR, and TCRdb holds only the in-frame ones, with some missing. The table lists roughly 1,000,000 clones, more than 75% of them singletons. The sample taken for sequencing was memory CD4+ T cells from PBMCs. Subset described: CD45RA-negative fraction. These receptors came from a man younger than 35 in good health. Some clones in this sample may be carry-over from other donors' samples.

J is TRBJ2-5 and V is TRBV5-1; 11 bases are shared with TRBD1. The V segment lost 4 bases and the J segment 5 bases; nucleotides outside the gene matches: 16. The CDR3 totals 18 residues. CDR1 and CDR2 from the germline V gene are SGHRS and YFSETQ. The CDR3 loop reads CASSPGRTGGRGLETQYF. The CDR3 DNA reads as TGCGCCAGCAGCCCCGGGCGGACAGGGGGCAGGGGATTGGAGACCCAGTACTTC.

This chain connects TRBV19 to TRBJ1-1; no definite D call. The V gene lost 3 bases and the J gene lost 1 base, with 12 bases spanning the gap. Germline lookup yields CDR1 LNHDA and CDR2 SQIVND (reference sequence). The length of the CDR3 is 15 residues. CDR3: CASSILGQANTEAFF. CDR3 nucleotide sequence: TGTGCCAGTAGTATTCTTGGGCAGGCGAACACTGAAGCTTTCTTT.

This clone came up once. The genes are TRBV25-1 and TRBJ2-5; a possible D gene is TRBD2 (7 bases). This CDR3 spans 14 amino acids. CDR1 and CDR2 (germline): MGHDK, SYGVNS. Trimming cost V 1 base and J 5 bases, with 11 bases left between them. CDR3 in amino acids: CASSESGGDETQYF. CDR3 bases: TGTGCCAGCAGTGAATCGGGGGGCGATGAGACCCAGTACTTC.

The CDR3 DNA reads TGTGCCAGCAGCTTGGTGGCAGGGTCAAGGGATGAGCAGTTCTTC. Translated: CASSLVAGSRDEQFF. The rearrangement uses TRBV5-4 and TRBJ2-1; possible D gene TRBD1, 5 bases. This CDR3 is built from 15 residues. V shed 0 bases and J shed 8 bases, with 15 bases lying between them. The germline CDR1 and CDR2 sequences are SGHNT and YYREEE (reference sequence).

The chain carries TRBV4-1 and TRBJ2-1; TRBD2 matches at 12 bases. With 5 bases clipped from V and 0 bases from J, the junction kept 5 bases outside the gene matches. CDR3 length: 17 residues. CDR1 MGHRA and CDR2 YSYEKL come from the germline V gene. This chain's CDR3 is CASSNPSGRASYNEQFF. CDR3 DNA sequence: TGCGCCAGCAGCAACCCTAGCGGGAGGGCCTCCTACAATGAGCAGTTCTTC.

The chain uses TRBV10-3 and TRBJ2-1, with TRBD2 identical over 8 bases. Losses at the gene ends were 8 bases for V and 4 bases for J; bases not matched to a gene: 10. The germline gives CDR1 ENHRY, CDR2 SYGVKD. This CDR3 has 15 amino acids. The CDR3, as DNA: TGTGCCATCGGGGGGAGACTAGCGAGGTACAATGAGCAGTTCTTC. Translation: CAIGGRLARYNEQFF.

The V gene is TRBV11-2, the J gene TRBJ2-1; TRBD2 matches at 7 bases. CDR1 is SGHAT, CDR2 FQNNGV, per germline. The junction had 10 bases not matched to a gene; V was cut back by 4 bases and J by 10 bases. The CDR3 is made up of 14 amino acids. DNA of the CDR3: TGTGCCAGCAGCTATATAATAGCGGGTGGGGAGCAGTTCTTC. Translating gives CASSYIIAGGEQFF.

This sequence joins TRBV15 and TRBJ1-1, with 9 bases identical to TRBD1. Germline V gene data show CDR1 as LNHNV and CDR2 as YYDKDF (reference sequence). Germline trimming cut 0 bases from V and 10 bases from J; bases unmatched to any gene: 3. The CDR3 loop spans 13 amino acids. CDR3 bases: TGTGCCACCAGCAGAGATCCGGGACAGGGAGCTTTCTTT. It specifies CATSRDPGQGAFF.

This clone was seen ten or more times. As DNA, the CDR3 is TGTGCCAGCAGCTTGGGGCAGGGGGGCGAGCAGTACTTC. This translates into CASSLGQGGEQYF. The V gene is TRBV5-5, the J gene TRBJ2-7; D possibly corresponds to TRBD1 (7 bases). CDR3 length: 13 amino acids. Trimming removed 0 bases from V and 6 bases from J, with 10 bases in between. Germline loops: CDR1 SGHKS, CDR2 YYEKEE (reference sequence).